The 8 T cell receptor beta chains listed next were all sequenced from one sample in a study of shared T cell receptors in the human thymus. The method was immunoSEQ multiplex PCR; TCRdb's version includes in-frame clones alone and lacks a portion of them. The profile shows almost 550,000 clones, 70% to 80% of them singletons. This sample also belongs to another study, concerning human thymus T cells.

The sequenced material came from thymocytes. These receptor sequences come from a boy in the first two years of life with a congenital heart defect.

The J gene is TRBJ2-7, the V gene TRBV6-6; 7 positions match TRBD1. V was pared by 5 bases and J by 2 bases, with 9 bases of the junction left unmatched. Germline V lookup: CDR1 MNHNY, CDR2 SVGAGI (reference sequence). The CDR3 is 15 residues long. CDR3 loop: CASSDTRDSTYEQYF. Written as DNA, the CDR3 is TGTGCCAGCAGTGATACCCGGGACAGCACCTACGAGCAGTACTTC.

The chain employs TRBV4-3 and TRBJ2-5, with 11 nucleotides matching TRBD1. The CDR3 is 14 amino acids. CDR1 is LGHNA, CDR2 YSLEER, per germline. V gave up 3 bases and J gave up 5 bases; unmatched junction bases: 2. This CDR3 is CASSHRDRGETQYF. The CDR3 DNA is TGCGCCAGCAGCCATCGGGACAGGGGGGAGACCCAGTACTTC.

J is TRBJ2-7 and V is TRBV10-3, with 14 bases identical to TRBD2. The germline gives CDR1 ENHRY, CDR2 SYGVKD. This CDR3 has 20 residues. The junction had 15 bases not matched to a gene; V was cut back by 2 bases and J by 3 bases. The DNA for the CDR3 is TGTGCCATCAGTGAGCCCCTGGAGACTAGCGGGAGGGGGCACGGCTACGAGCAGTACTTC. Translation: CAISEPLETSGRGHGYEQYF.

This clone came up once. This chain connects TRBV28 to TRBJ1-5, with 7 bases fitting TRBD1. CDR3 length: 16 amino acids. Unmatched junction bases numbered 16, after V lost 5 bases and J lost 9 bases. CDR1 is MDHEN, CDR2 SYDVKM, per germline. The CDR3 is CASSPPSDRARRPQHF. For the CDR3, the DNA is TGTGCCAGCAGTCCCCCCTCAGACAGGGCGCGTCGGCCCCAGCATTTT.

This clone was found a few times. V is TRBV19 and J is TRBJ2-5, with 12 bases matching TRBD2. The CDR3 spans 18 residues. Germline assignment: CDR1 LNHDA and CDR2 SQIVND (reference sequence). Trimming at V came to 5 bases and at J to 5 bases, leaving 15 bases not matched to a gene. The CDR3 region has the DNA TGTGCCAGTAGTCCCCGGGACTCTAGCGGGAGGGCCCGGGAGACCCAGTACTTC. This sequence encodes CASSPRDSSGRARETQYF.

The chain joins TRBV6-5 to TRBJ1-1; D uncertain. The CDR3 has 13 residues. The germline gives CDR1 MNHEY, CDR2 SVGAGI. Trimming took 7 bases from V and 1 from J, leaving 10 bases between them. CDR3: CASTPGKNTEAFF. Here the CDR3 DNA reads TGTGCCAGCACCCCCGGGAAGAACACTGAAGCTTTCTTT.

V usage is TRBV5-1 and J usage is TRBJ2-5, with 14 bases matching TRBD2. In germline, CDR1 is SGHRS, CDR2 YFSETQ. V lost 5 bases to trimming and J lost 5 bases; unmatched junction nucleotides: 2. This CDR3 has 14 amino acids. The CDR3 spells CASRGLAGDETQYF. CDR3 DNA: TGCGCCAGCAGGGGACTAGCGGGAGATGAGACCCAGTACTTC. Complete variable domain (other parts from reference TRBV5-1 and TRBJ2-5): KAGVTQTPRYLIKTRGQQVTLSCSPISGHRSVSWYQQTPGQGLQFLFEYFSETQRNKGNFPGRFSGRQFSNSRSEMNVSTLELGDSALYLCASRGLAGDETQYFGPGTRLLVL.

The gene calls are TRBV5-8 and TRBJ2-5; TRBD1 is a possible D gene (5 bases). The CDR3 is 14 residues long. The ends were cut back, 3 bases at V and 9 bases at J, with 18 bases in the middle. Germline V gene data show CDR1 as SGHTS and CDR2 as YDEGEE. CDR3 coding DNA: TGTGCCAGCAGCTCGAAGACAGCCACCACGGCCCAGTACTTC. Protein: CASSSKTATTAQYF.